The next 32 T cell receptor beta chains were all read from a single sample in a study of CD4 T cells in relation to SARS-CoV-2 and coronaviruses. The table came from immunoSEQ multiplex PCR; TCRdb's copy has only in-frame clones and leaves some out. Seen here are 30,000 to 40,000 clones, about three quarters observed once, and the top ten hold just over 20%. These receptors have no known antigen. The sample taken for sequencing was memory CD4+ T cells from PBMCs, cultured in vitro. All receptors come from an adult with COVID-19.

This clone was counted once. The chain is built from TRBV19 and TRBJ2-4; 10 bases map to TRBD1. This CDR3 is 17 amino acids long. J gave up 0 bases and V 5 bases, and 7 bases lay outside the gene matches. CDR1 and CDR2 from the germline V gene are LNHDA and SQIVND (reference sequence). The CDR3 nucleotides are TGTGCCAGTAGTGCTCGACGGGACAGGGGAGCCAAAAACATTCAGTACTTC. It yields the protein CASSARRDRGAKNIQYF.

This rearrangement joins TRBV19 to TRBJ2-1, with D hard to call. The length of the CDR3 is 13 residues. V lost 4 bases, J lost 4 bases, and 8 bases lay in between. Germline assignment: CDR1 LNHDA and CDR2 SQIVND (reference sequence). The CDR3 bases are TGTGCCAGTAGTAATGGTCAGTACAATGAGCAGTTCTTC. Encoded protein: CASSNGQYNEQFF.

The CDR3 region is CASSKVGGDEQFF. Here the CDR3 DNA reads TGCGCCAGCAGTAAGGTAGGGGGCGATGAGCAGTTCTTC. The V gene is TRBV5-1, the J gene TRBJ2-1, with 7 bases that match TRBD1. This CDR3 region has 13 residues. V was pared by 5 bases and J by 8 bases, with 7 bases of the junction left unmatched. Per the germline V gene, CDR1 is SGHRS and CDR2 is YFSETQ.

This clone was counted only a few times. The V gene is TRBV19, the J gene TRBJ1-5, with no clear D. The CDR3 runs 14 residues. Germline CDR1 and CDR2: LNHDA and SQIVND (reference sequence). V lost 1 base and J lost 4, with 8 bases in between. In nucleotides, the CDR3 is TGTGCCAGTAGTATAGGAGTCAGAAATCAGCCCCAGCATTTT. Translating gives CASSIGVRNQPQHF.

V usage is TRBV3-1 (or the pseudogene TRBV3-2) and J usage is TRBJ2-2, with D unclear. The V gene lost 1 base and the J gene lost 6 bases, with 3 bases spanning the gap. The CDR3 covers 12 residues. Germline CDR1 and CDR2: LGHDT and YNNKEL (reference sequence). CDR3 protein: CASSQVSGELFF. CDR3 in DNA: TGTGCCAGCAGCCAAGTGTCCGGGGAGCTGTTTTTT.

V gene TRBV11-2 combines with J gene TRBJ2-7; tentatively, D is TRBD2 (5 bases). V gave up 2 bases and J gave up 7 bases, with 21 bases separating them. Germline V lookup: CDR1 SGHAT, CDR2 FQNNGV. CDR3 length: 16 residues. The CDR3 region is CASSLRPQRVLREQYF. CDR3 nucleotides: TGTGCCAGCAGCTTAAGGCCACAGAGGGTCCTTAGGGAGCAGTACTTC.

This clone was counted between two and nine times. At one of its ends the junction is not consistent with the germline gene, which may arise from a read error. V and J are TRBV6-1 and TRBJ1-2; no reliable D call. Germline loops: CDR1 MNHNS, CDR2 SASEGT. This CDR3 is built from 12 residues. The CDR3 nucleotides are TGTGCCAGCAGGGAAGGGCCCTATGGCTACACCTTC. Translating gives CASREGPYGYTF.

The V gene is TRBV4-2, the J gene TRBJ2-1; 10 bases map to TRBD2. This CDR3 has 18 residues. With V trimmed by 1 base and J by 3 bases, 9 bases remained unmatched. CDR1 and CDR2 (germline): LGHNA, YNFKEQ. The CDR3: CASSQGTASGSVYNEQFF. CDR3 bases: TGTGCCAGCAGCCAAGGAACGGCTAGCGGGAGCGTCTACAATGAGCAGTTCTTC.

The chain is built from TRBV7-2 and TRBJ1-2; D might be TRBD1 (5 bases). The CDR3 length is 14 residues. Trimming shortened V by 5 bases and J by 4 bases, and 14 bases separated the two germline ends. Germline lookup yields CDR1 SGHTA and CDR2 FQGNSA. CDR3 sequence: CASSQSTGSYGYTF. The CDR3 nucleotides read TGTGCCAGCAGCCAATCAACAGGTTCCTATGGCTACACCTTC.

The chain joins TRBV6-4 to TRBJ2-6; D gene unclear. Germline V gene lookup returns CDR1 MRHNA and CDR2 SNTAGT. Trimming removed 6 bases from V and 1 base from J, with 10 bases in between. The CDR3 is 15 amino acids. The CDR3: CASSEQSSGANVLTF. For the CDR3, the DNA is TGTGCCAGCAGCGAACAGAGTTCTGGGGCCAACGTCCTGACTTTC.

The chain is built from TRBV6-5 and TRBJ1-6; 10 bases fit TRBD1. The CDR3 has 14 amino acids. Germline loops: CDR1 MNHEY, CDR2 SVGAGI. V was clipped by 6 bases and J by 10 bases; unmatched bases: 6. In DNA form, the CDR3 reads TGTGCCAGCAGACGGGACAGGGGAAGCTCACCCCTCCACTTT. Translated, it gives CASRRDRGSSPLHF.

This chain connects TRBV6-5 to TRBJ2-7; 10 nucleotides agree with TRBD1. The trim removed 8 bases at V and 2 bases at J, leaving 9 bases unmatched. CDR1 and CDR2 from the germline V gene are MNHEY and SVGAGI. This CDR3 is built from 15 residues. The CDR3 region is CASWDRDRGPYEQYF. The CDR3 nucleotides are TGTGCCAGCTGGGACCGGGACAGGGGTCCCTACGAGCAGTACTTC.

The V gene is TRBV4-1, the J gene TRBJ2-5; tentatively, D is TRBD2 (5 bases). V shed 3 bases and J shed 9 bases, with 17 bases lying between them. Germline loops: CDR1 MGHRA, CDR2 YSYEKL. The CDR3 loop spans 14 amino acids. The CDR3 reads CASSQSGLTQPQYF. The CDR3 coding sequence is TGCGCCAGCAGCCAGTCCGGACTCACCCAGCCCCAGTACTTC.

V gene TRBV2 combines with J gene TRBJ2-5; TRBD1 agrees at 8 bases. The CDR3 contains 15 residues. Unmatched junction bases numbered 9, after V lost 4 bases and J lost 5 bases. CDR1 is SNHLY and CDR2 is FYNNEI in the germline V gene. CDR3 coding DNA: TGTGCCAGCAGTGGGACAGGGTGGCGGAGGGAGACCCAGTACTTC. It codes for CASSGTGWRRETQYF.

The chain carries TRBV24-1 and TRBJ2-1; TRBD1 agrees at 7 bases. This CDR3 spans 17 amino acids. V lost 2 bases, J lost 7 bases, and 13 bases stayed unmatched. The germline V gene has CDR1 KGHDR and CDR2 SFDVKD. Here the CDR3 reads CATSDSPTGSISNEQFF. DNA of the CDR3: TGTGCCACCAGTGATTCCCCGACAGGGTCAATAAGTAATGAGCAGTTCTTC.

The chain employs TRBV7-2 and TRBJ2-1; D unclear. The ends were cut back, 3 bases at V and 2 bases at J, with 11 bases in the middle. Germline V gene sequence: CDR1 SGHTA, CDR2 FQGNSA. The CDR3 loop spans 15 amino acids. As DNA, the CDR3 is TGTGCCAGCAGCTTGTCCGGACCGACCTACAATGAGCAGTTCTTC. Protein: CASSLSGPTYNEQFF.

The J gene is TRBJ1-1, the V gene TRBV7-9; D is possibly TRBD1 (6 bases). The CDR3 contains 14 residues. V was shortened by 3 bases and J by 0 bases, with 8 bases between the two germline ends. The V gene's germline CDR1 is SEHNR and CDR2 FQNEAQ (reference sequence). DNA for the CDR3: TGTGCCAGCAGCTTGCAGGGGCTGAACACTGAAGCTTTCTTT. This translates into CASSLQGLNTEAFF.

This clone has just a few counts. The genes are TRBV2 and TRBJ1-6; 7 bases line up with TRBD1. Germline V CDR1 and CDR2: SNHLY, FYNNEI. The trim removed 6 bases at V and 7 bases at J, leaving 9 bases unmatched. The CDR3 has 15 residues. The CDR3 here is CASSPQGVTNSPLHF. The CDR3 bases are TGTGCCAGCAGCCCCCAGGGGGTGACAAATTCACCCCTCCACTTT. Full variable domain (rest looked up from reference TRBV2 and TRBJ1-6): EPEVTQTPSHQVTQMGQEVILRCVPISNHLYFYWYRQILGQKVEFLVSFYNNEISEKSEIFDDQFSVERPDGSNFTLKIRSTKLEDSAMYFCASSPQGVTNSPLHFGNGTRLTVT.

The genes are TRBV24-1 and TRBJ2-7; D gene unclear. This CDR3 region has 13 residues. V was trimmed by 11 bases and J by 2 bases, leaving 15 bases between them. Germline values: CDR1 KGHDR, CDR2 SFDVKD. CDR3 sequence reads: CAITGLNTYEQYF. The DNA of the CDR3 is TGTGCCATCACGGGTCTGAATACCTACGAGCAGTACTTC.

This chain links TRBV24-1 with TRBJ2-2; possible D gene TRBD2, 5 bases. Germline V gene lookup returns CDR1 KGHDR and CDR2 SFDVKD. Trimming left V 4 bases short and J 5 bases short, with 16 bases between. There are 16 residues in the CDR3. The CDR3 DNA reads TGTGCCACCAGTGACCAGAGGCGGGCGAGTACCGGGGAGCTGTTTTTT. This gives the protein CATSDQRRASTGELFF.

This clone was counted a single time. The CDR3 bases are TGCGCCAGCCGGCCAATAGCGGGAGGGCCTCCAGATACGCAGTATTTT. Its translation is CASRPIAGGPPDTQYF. This chain links TRBV5-1 with TRBJ2-3, with 11 nucleotides matching TRBD2. The CDR3 loop spans 16 amino acids. V was pared by 7 bases and J by 4 bases, with 11 bases of the junction left unmatched. Germline assignment: CDR1 SGHRS and CDR2 YFSETQ.

The V call is TRBV4-1, the J call TRBJ2-7, with 11 bases identical to TRBD2. The V and J ends lost 2 bases and 2 bases, in that order; junction bases with no gene match: 5. Germline loops: CDR1 MGHRA, CDR2 YSYEKL. The CDR3 loop spans 16 amino acids. The CDR3 DNA sequence: TGCGCCAGCAGCCAACTAACTAGCGGGAGAACCTACGAGCAGTACTTC. Its translation is CASSQLTSGRTYEQYF.

The V gene is TRBV11-2, the J gene TRBJ2-2; the match to TRBD2 covers 11 bases. The CDR3 contains 18 residues. Germline CDR1 and CDR2: SGHAT and FQNNGV. Unmatched junction bases numbered 6, after V lost 0 bases and J lost 3 bases. For the CDR3, the DNA is TGTGCCAGCAGCTTAGAAAAACTAGCGGGGGCTTACACCGGGGAGCTGTTTTTT. Its translation: CASSLEKLAGAYTGELFF.

Regarding this clone: Other DNA variants within this sample encode the same CDR3. This rearrangement joins TRBV27 to TRBJ2-5, with 12 bases matching TRBD2. Germline lookup yields CDR1 MNHEY and CDR2 SMNVEV (reference sequence). V was pared by 5 bases and J by 5 bases, with 6 bases of the junction left unmatched. There are 15 residues in the CDR3. DNA for the CDR3: TGTGCCAGCAGTCCACTAGCGGGAGGAGGGGAGACCCAGTACTTC. Encoded protein: CASSPLAGGGETQYF.

The V call is TRBV5-1, the J call TRBJ2-1; D is uncertain. The germline V and J ends were trimmed by 4 bases and 9 bases, with 14 bases remaining between them. CDR1 and CDR2 from the germline V gene are SGHRS and YFSETQ. The CDR3 sequence is 13 residues long. The CDR3 protein is CASSRNEYREQFF. CDR3 DNA: TGCGCCAGCAGCCGAAACGAATACCGTGAGCAGTTCTTC.

The chain employs TRBV30 and TRBJ2-1; 12 positions match TRBD2. Germline V lookup: CDR1 GTSNPN, CDR2 SVGIG (reference sequence). This CDR3 comprises 16 residues. V lost 1 base to trimming and J lost 10 bases; unmatched junction nucleotides: 11. The DNA for the CDR3 is TGTGCCTGGAGTGCGGGGCTAGCGGGAGGGCCAGGGGAGCAGTTCTTC. Translation gives CAWSAGLAGGPGEQFF.

V usage is TRBV24-1 and J usage is TRBJ2-3; tentatively, D is TRBD1 (6 bases). The CDR3 sequence is 14 residues long. Germline-derived CDR1 and CDR2 are KGHDR and SFDVKD. Trimming pared 1 base from V and 4 bases from J, leaving 8 bases between. CDR3 sequence: CATSDFSGADTQYF. CDR3 nucleotide sequence: TGTGCCACCAGTGATTTCTCAGGGGCAGATACGCAGTATTTT.

The chain uses TRBV5-1 and TRBJ2-7; TRBD2 matches at 11 bases. This CDR3 is built from 15 residues. The germline V gene has CDR1 SGHRS and CDR2 YFSETQ. With V trimmed by 7 bases and J by 7 bases, 13 bases remained unmatched. The CDR3 DNA reads as TGCGCCAGCCCCATAGCGGGAGGGGGTATTTGGGAGCAGTACTTC. Translating it yields CASPIAGGGIWEQYF.

This chain connects TRBV6-4 to TRBJ2-3; D is tentatively TRBD1 or TRBD2 (5 bases each). V was trimmed by 4 bases and J by 0 bases, leaving 5 bases between them. Germline loops: CDR1 MRHNA, CDR2 SNTAGT. The CDR3 totals 13 residues. The CDR3 is CASSGDSTDTQYF. In DNA form, the CDR3 reads TGTGCCAGCAGTGGGGACAGCACAGATACGCAGTATTTT.

This sequence joins TRBV9 and TRBJ2-1; 13 nucleotides line up with TRBD2. The CDR3 sequence is 19 residues long. V gave up 2 bases and J gave up 0 bases; unmatched junction bases: 8. The germline V gene has CDR1 SGDLS and CDR2 YYNGEE. The CDR3 nucleotides are TGTGCCAGCAGCGTCAGACTAGCGGGAGGCCAGAGCTCCTACAATGAGCAGTTCTTC. Residues: CASSVRLAGGQSSYNEQFF. Full variable domain (missing parts from reference TRBV9 and TRBJ2-1): DSGVTQTPKHLITATGQRVTLRCSPRSGDLSVYWYQQSLDQGLQFLIQYYNGEERAKGNILERFSAQQFPDLHSELNLSSLELGDSALYFCASSVRLAGGQSSYNEQFFGPGTRLTVL.

V gene TRBV7-9 combines with J gene TRBJ2-2; 9 bases agree with TRBD1. The CDR3 runs to 17 residues. CDR1 is SEHNR and CDR2 is FQNEAQ in the germline V gene (reference sequence). J lost 4 bases, V lost 6 bases, and 12 bases had no gene match. CDR3 loop: CASSPRPGTGSTGELFF. In DNA, the CDR3 is TGTGCCAGCAGTCCCCGTCCGGGGACAGGGTCCACCGGGGAGCTGTTTTTT. Looking up the rest from reference TRBV7-9 and TRBJ2-2 gives the full variable domain: DTGVSQNPRHKITKRGQNVTFRCDPISEHNRLYWYRQTLGQGPEFLTYFQNEAQLEKSRLLSDRFSAERPKGSFSTLEIQRTEQGDSAMYLCASSPRPGTGSTGELFFGEGSRLTVL.

V gene TRBV4-1 combines with J gene TRBJ2-3, with TRBD2 matching over 10 bases. Trimming at V came to 1 base and at J to 4 bases, leaving 11 bases not matched to a gene. This CDR3 is built from 18 residues. Germline values: CDR1 MGHRA, CDR2 YSYEKL. CDR3 amino acids: CASSQGRAKGTSADTQYF. The CDR3 DNA is TGCGCCAGCAGCCAAGGAAGGGCGAAAGGGACTAGCGCAGATACGCAGTATTTT.